The 27 T cell receptor beta chains in this list originate from one sample, sequenced in a study of blood T cell repertoires in COVID-19. Sequencing used immunoSEQ multiplex PCR; TCRdb keeps in-frame clones, though not all of them. The sample lists about 460,000 clones; approximately 86% were seen once. The sample was PBMCs or T cells enriched from blood (not recorded which). The receptors were gathered from a woman aged 55-70 years who had recovered from COVID-19.

Regarding this clone: Other DNA sequences in this specimen translate into the identical CDR3. The chain recombines TRBV27 with TRBJ2-7; 9 nucleotides align to TRBD1. V lost 6 bases, J lost 3 bases, and 0 bases stayed unmatched. This CDR3 is built from 12 residues. Germline V CDR1 and CDR2: MNHEY, SMNVEV (reference sequence). CDR3 in DNA: TGTGCCAGCAGGGACAGGGGCTACGAGCAGTACTTC. Its translation: CASRDRGYEQYF.

The rearrangement joins TRBV7-8 to TRBJ1-6; D remains ambiguous. Germline V lookup: CDR1 SGHVS, CDR2 FQNEAQ. V lost 1 base to trimming and J lost 6 bases, with 7 bases between them. The CDR3 is 14 residues long. CDR3 nucleotides: TGTGCCAGCAGCTTAGGGGCACTTAATTCACCCCTCCACTTT. Its translation is CASSLGALNSPLHF.

This chain uses TRBV12-3 or TRBV12-4 with TRBJ1-2; a weak D match, TRBD1 (5 bases). Trimming cost V 4 bases and J 5 bases, with 8 bases left between them. The CDR3 extends over 12 amino acids. The DNA for the CDR3 is TGTGCCAGCAGTTCAGGGTGGTATGGCTACACCTTC. It codes for CASSSGWYGYTF.

The chain is built from TRBV5-1 and TRBJ2-2; TRBD1 is a possible D gene (5 bases). V lost 4 bases to trimming and J lost 0 bases, with 10 bases between them. The germline V gene encodes CDR1 SGHRS and CDR2 YFSETQ. The CDR3 length is 15 residues. The chain's CDR3 is CASSADSSNTGELFF. The CDR3 nucleotides are TGCGCCAGCAGCGCTGACAGTTCGAACACCGGGGAGCTGTTTTTT.

The chain couples TRBV5-6 to TRBJ1-4; possible D gene TRBD1, 5 bases. Trimming pared 1 base from V and 2 bases from J, leaving 18 bases between. This CDR3 region has 18 residues. Germline values: CDR1 SGHDT, CDR2 YYEEEE. The CDR3 coding sequence is TGTGCCAGCAGCTTGTTTGACAGCACGATTGCGACTAATGAAAAACTGTTTTTT. It is translated as CASSLFDSTIATNEKLFF.

This clone has a single count. The chain couples TRBV2 to TRBJ2-7; D might be TRBD1 (5 bases). The CDR3 extends over 17 amino acids. V lost 0 bases to trimming and J lost 3 bases, with 18 bases between them. CDR1 SNHLY and CDR2 FYNNEI come from the germline V gene. The CDR3 sequence: CASSEARFQTVNYEQYF. The CDR3, as DNA: TGTGCCAGCAGTGAAGCTCGGTTCCAGACAGTAAACTACGAGCAGTACTTC.

As DNA, the CDR3 is TGTGCCAGCAGCTTATTCGGGGGGACTCAAGAGACCCAGTACTTC. It translates to CASSLFGGTQETQYF. The chain links TRBV11-2 to TRBJ2-5; 7 bases are shared with TRBD2. The CDR3 sequence is 15 residues long. Germline trimming cut 2 bases from V and 2 bases from J; bases unmatched to any gene: 5. CDR1 and CDR2 from the germline V gene are SGHAT and FQNNGV.

The chain uses TRBV14 and TRBJ2-1; tentative D call: TRBD1 (6 bases). This CDR3 region has 18 residues. Trimming shortened V by 4 bases and J by 0 bases, and 19 bases separated the two germline ends. CDR1 SGHDN and CDR2 FVKESK come from the germline V gene. The CDR3 region has the DNA TGTGCCAGCAGCCGGGACATCTGGGCCCAGAGCTCCTACAATGAGCAGTTCTTC. This sequence encodes CASSRDIWAQSSYNEQFF.

V and J are TRBV3-1 (or the pseudogene TRBV3-2) and TRBJ2-1, with D possibly being TRBD2 (7 bases). CDR3 length: 15 amino acids. Trimming took off 10 bases at V and 4 bases at J, with 20 bases between the two ends. Germline assignment: CDR1 LGHDT and CDR2 YNNKEL (reference sequence). The CDR3 sequence: CAIDTGGQTYNEQFF. In DNA form, the CDR3 reads TGTGCCATAGATACGGGGGGACAAACTTACAATGAGCAGTTCTTC.

This clone was detected many times. The J gene is TRBJ2-7, the V gene TRBV28; 9 bases match TRBD1. Germline CDR1 and CDR2: MDHEN and SYDVKM. Trimming cost V 8 bases and J 8 bases; bases outside gene matches: 10. CDR3 length: 13 residues. The CDR3 DNA sequence: TGTGCCAGCGTTCCCGGGACAGGGTATAAGCAGTACGTC. This gives the protein CASVPGTGYKQYV.

This sequence joins TRBV6-6 and TRBJ1-4, with 7 bases fitting TRBD1. Germline CDR1 reads MNHNY; CDR2 reads SVGAGI (reference sequence). J lost 8 bases, V lost 4 bases, and 7 bases had no gene match. This CDR3 is 14 amino acids long. The CDR3 region has the DNA TGTGCCAGCAGTTTAGACAGGGATTTGGAAAAACTGTTTTTT. This codes for CASSLDRDLEKLFF.

The V gene is TRBV5-1, the J gene TRBJ2-6; D ambiguous. Per germline, CDR1 SGHRS and CDR2 YFSETQ. V was clipped by 6 bases and J by 2 bases, with 12 bases between them. The length of the CDR3 is 15 residues. The CDR3 sequence: CASNPPEAGANVLTF. DNA for the CDR3: TGCGCCAGCAACCCCCCAGAGGCTGGGGCCAACGTCCTGACTTTC. Variable domain in full (rest from reference TRBV5-1 and TRBJ2-6): KAGVTQTPRYLIKTRGQQVTLSCSPISGHRSVSWYQQTPGQGLQFLFEYFSETQRNKGNFPGRFSGRQFSNSRSEMNVSTLELGDSALYLCASNPPEAGANVLTFGAGSRLTVL.

The chain uses TRBV10-2 and TRBJ1-2; D is possibly TRBD1 (5 bases). Germline V CDR1 and CDR2: WSHSY, SAAADI. The V gene lost 4 bases and the J gene lost 6 bases, with 18 bases spanning the gap. The CDR3 consists of 15 residues. The CDR3 region has the DNA TGCGCCAGCAGTGCCGAAGGGGAGGGCCGTAATGGCTACACCTTC. As protein: CASSAEGEGRNGYTF.

V and J are TRBV2 and TRBJ2-1; D remains unclear. This CDR3 has 11 amino acids. CDR1 and CDR2 from the germline V gene are SNHLY and FYNNEI. The V end was cut by 5 bases, the J end by 3 bases, with 2 bases between. The CDR3 DNA is TGTGCCAGCAGTTACTACAATGAGCAGTTCTTC. This sequence encodes CASSYYNEQFF.

Only one count was recorded for this clone. Sequence at one end of the junction differs from germline and may be a read error. V is TRBV7-7 and J is TRBJ2-1, with 8 bases fitting TRBD1. Germline V gene sequence: CDR1 SSHAT, CDR2 FNYEAQ (reference sequence). The CDR3 has 15 residues. The CDR3: CASSQDRASYNEQFF. Here the CDR3 DNA reads TGTGCTAGCAGCCAGGACAGGGCCTCCTACAATGAGCAGTTCTTC.

This rearrangement joins TRBV2 to TRBJ1-2; 9 bases agree with TRBD1. From germline, CDR1 is SNHLY and CDR2 FYNNEI. CDR3 length equals 15 residues. V gave up 6 bases and J gave up 2 bases; unmatched junction bases: 7. This CDR3 is CASSLNRGQNYGYTF. In DNA, the CDR3 is TGTGCCAGCAGCCTTAACAGGGGGCAGAACTATGGCTACACCTTC.

The chain joins TRBV7-8 to TRBJ1-2; TRBD1 is a possible D gene (6 bases). The CDR3 extends over 17 amino acids. Trimming removed 2 bases at V and 2 bases at J, with 18 bases between. The germline CDR1 and CDR2 sequences are SGHVS and FQNEAQ. The DNA of the CDR3 is TGTGCCAGCAGCTTAAGTGTCGAGACAGGCCTGAACTATGGCTACACCTTC. Amino acid sequence: CASSLSVETGLNYGYTF.

The rearrangement uses TRBV18 and TRBJ1-3; 8 bases fit TRBD1. The germline CDR1 and CDR2 sequences are KGHSH and LQKENI. This CDR3 has 17 residues. Trimming at V came to 3 bases and at J to 0 bases, leaving 7 bases not matched to a gene. The chain's CDR3 is CASSPWGQVFSGNTIYF. The DNA of the CDR3 is TGTGCCAGCTCACCTTGGGGACAGGTTTTCTCTGGAAACACCATATATTTT.

The chain has TRBV11-2 and TRBJ2-6; no definite D call. The V gene's germline CDR1 is SGHAT and CDR2 FQNNGV. The V end was cut by 8 bases, the J end by 0 bases, with 11 bases between. The CDR3 length is 15 residues. The CDR3 DNA reads as TGTGCCAGCGTCCTCTTTAGCTCTGGGGCCAACGTCCTGACTTTC. Translated, it gives CASVLFSSGANVLTF.

The J gene is TRBJ1-6, the V gene TRBV6-5; tentative D call: TRBD1 (5 bases). This CDR3 contains 14 residues. Germline V CDR1 and CDR2: MNHEY, SVGAGI. V dropped 5 bases and J dropped 10 bases, with 15 bases sitting between them. The CDR3: CASSLTDSLSPLHF. CDR3 bases: TGTGCCAGCAGTCTGACAGACTCTTTGTCACCCCTCCACTTT.

The V call is TRBV6-1, the J call TRBJ2-3; a possible D gene is TRBD2 (6 bases). The CDR3 is made up of 16 amino acids. Per germline, CDR1 MNHNS and CDR2 SASEGT. Trimming stripped 2 bases from V and 0 bases from J, with 12 bases between. The CDR3 DNA follows: TGTGCCAGCAGTGAACGGGGAGGAAGGAGCACAGATACGCAGTATTTT. This encodes CASSERGGRSTDTQYF.

V usage is TRBV15 and J usage is TRBJ2-5; 7 bases are a match to TRBD2. Germline V gene lookup returns CDR1 LNHNV and CDR2 YYDKDF (reference sequence). V gave up 1 base and J gave up 5 bases; unmatched junction bases: 4. This CDR3 spans 14 amino acids. The CDR3 nucleotides are TGTGCCACCAGCAGAGTTCAGGGAGGGGAGACCCAGTACTTC. Its protein is CATSRVQGGETQYF.

The gene calls are TRBV5-1 and TRBJ1-5, with 9 positions matching TRBD1. With 4 bases clipped from V and 1 base from J, the junction kept 3 bases outside the gene matches. Germline assignment: CDR1 SGHRS and CDR2 YFSETQ. CDR3 length: 15 amino acids. CDR3 loop: CASSVGTGSNQPQHF. DNA for the CDR3: TGCGCCAGCAGCGTCGGGACAGGGAGCAATCAGCCCCAGCATTTT.

V gene TRBV11-2 combines with J gene TRBJ1-6; D ambiguous. With 5 bases removed from V and 14 bases from J, the gap between germline ends came to 22 bases. Germline V gene data show CDR1 as SGHAT and CDR2 as FQNNGV. CDR3 size: 15 residues. For the CDR3, the DNA is TGTGCCAGCAGCCAACCGAGAACCTTTTATAAGTCCCTCCACTTT. As protein: CASSQPRTFYKSLHF.

Worth noting for this clone: At the DNA level, this CDR3 is encoded by other sequences in the same sample as well. The chain links TRBV24-1 to TRBJ1-1, with 11 bases aligning to TRBD1. Germline V CDR1 and CDR2: KGHDR, SFDVKD. The CDR3 loop spans 15 amino acids. After removal of 4 bases from V and 3 bases from J, the junction contained 3 bases not matched to a gene. The chain's CDR3 is CATSDSGQGDTEAFF. In DNA, the CDR3 is TGTGCCACCAGTGACTCGGGACAGGGGGACACTGAAGCTTTCTTT.

This clone has just one count. The rearrangement uses TRBV7-8 and TRBJ2-2; D gene uncertain. From germline, CDR1 is SGHVS and CDR2 FQNEAQ. The CDR3 sequence is 14 residues long. The V gene lost 5 bases and the J gene lost 8 bases, with 15 bases spanning the gap. CDR3 sequence reads: CASSPRPLMGELFF. Here the CDR3 DNA reads TGTGCCAGCAGCCCTAGGCCCCTAATGGGGGAGCTGTTTTTT.

This rearrangement joins TRBV18 to TRBJ1-5, with 7 bases lining up with TRBD1. The trim removed 3 bases at V and 0 bases at J, leaving 11 bases unmatched. The CDR3 consists of 18 residues. CDR1 KGHSH and CDR2 LQKENI come from the germline V gene. The CDR3 is CASSPGQKGTYSNQPQHF. The DNA of the CDR3 is TGTGCCAGCTCACCGGGACAGAAAGGGACCTATAGCAATCAGCCCCAGCATTTT. Supplemented by reference TRBV18 and TRBJ1-5, the full variable domain reads NAGVMQNPRHLVRRRGQEARLRCSPMKGHSHVYWYRQLPEEGLKFMVYLQKENIIDESGMPKERFSAEFPKEGPSILRIQQVVRGDSAAYFCASSPGQKGTYSNQPQHFGDGTRLSIL.